These T cell receptor beta chains were read from a single sample in a study of patients and donors after allogeneic stem cell transplantation. From the RT-PCR reads, TCRdb called clonotypes with MiXCR, one entry per CDR3 protein. The sample lists fewer than 500,000 distinct CDR3 sequences, 16% seen once, with 6.5% to 7.5% in the top ten. Material for sequencing was blood, either unsorted or a sorted T cell fraction (not recorded which). The receptors stem from a human donor who was either an allogeneic HSCT recipient or a stem cell or donor lymphocyte infusion donor (not recorded which). It is not recorded whose cells these are; they may come from a transplant donor. Both conserved end residues are part of each CDR3. The order of the fields is clone size, V gene, J gene, D gene, CDR3 DNA, CDR3 protein. A D gene is named only where the DNA matches it firmly. Clone sizes are given selectively: once, few, many, or a class where the clone is expanded.

clone size: few; V gene: TRBV11-2; J gene: TRBJ2-4; D gene: -; CDR3 DNA: TGTGCCAGCAGCCCAGGACGAGAAAACATTCAGTACTTC; CDR3 protein: CASSPGRENIQYF
clone size: -; V gene: TRBV7-9; J gene: TRBJ2-1; D gene: -; CDR3 DNA: TGTGCCAGCAGCTTTCAACTAGGAGGGGTCAATGAGCAGTTCTTC; CDR3 protein: CASSFQLGGVNEQFF
clone size: many; V gene: TRBV7-2; J gene: TRBJ1-1; D gene: -; CDR3 DNA: TGTGCCAGCAGCTTAGGGGGCATCTCCGCGGGCACTGAAGCTTTCTTT; CDR3 protein: CASSLGGISAGTEAFF
clone size: many; V gene: TRBV12-3/TRBV12-4; J gene: TRBJ1-5; D gene: -; CDR3 DNA: TGTGCCAGCAGTCCCTCCCCGTTCGGGGCGGGTCAGCCCCAGCATTTT; CDR3 protein: CASSPSPFGAGQPQHF
clone size: few; V gene: TRBV10-3; J gene: TRBJ2-7; D gene: -; CDR3 DNA: TGTGCCATCAAGGGGGCGGGGGAGCAGTACTTC; CDR3 protein: CAIKGAGEQYF
clone size: -; V gene: TRBV10-3; J gene: TRBJ2-7; D gene: -; CDR3 DNA: TGTGCCATCAGTGATGACGGATACTCCTACGAGCAGTACTTC; CDR3 protein: CAISDDGYSYEQYF
clone size: -; V gene: TRBV20-1; J gene: TRBJ2-3; D gene: -; CDR3 DNA: TGCAGTGCGGATCCTTCGGCGGGGACAGGCACAGATACGCAGTATTTT; CDR3 protein: CSADPSAGTGTDTQYF
clone size: -; V gene: TRBV30; J gene: TRBJ2-3; D gene: TRBD1; CDR3 DNA: TGTGCCCGCGGACCTCCAGGGGGTTCCACAGATACGCAGTATTTT; CDR3 protein: CARGPPGGSTDTQYF
clone size: -; V gene: TRBV6-1; J gene: TRBJ1-3; D gene: -; CDR3 DNA: TGTGCCAGCGGGGGCTACTCTGGAAACACCATATATTTT; CDR3 protein: CASGGYSGNTIYF
clone size: -; V gene: TRBV29-1; J gene: TRBJ2-3; D gene: TRBD1; CDR3 DNA: TGCAGCGTTGAAGACCATCGTGACAGGGGAGATACGCAGTATTTT; CDR3 protein: CSVEDHRDRGDTQYF
clone size: few; V gene: TRBV3-1; J gene: TRBJ2-4; D gene: -; CDR3 DNA: TGTGCCAGCAGCTACGGGACTGATATAAACATTCAGTACTTC; CDR3 protein: CASSYGTDINIQYF
clone size: many; V gene: TRBV15; J gene: TRBJ2-2; D gene: TRBD2; CDR3 DNA: TGTGCCACCAGCAGAGAGCGGGGGGCCGGGGAGCTGTTTTTT; CDR3 protein: CATSRERGAGELFF
clone size: -; V gene: TRBV10-3; J gene: TRBJ2-7; D gene: -; CDR3 DNA: TGTGCCATCAGTGGACAGGGAGGTTCCTACGAGCAGTACTTC; CDR3 protein: CAISGQGGSYEQYF
clone size: few; V gene: TRBV27; J gene: TRBJ2-7; D gene: -; CDR3 DNA: TGTGCCAGCAGTTTAAACCCCGGACACCCTAGAAAATACGAGCAGTACTTC; CDR3 protein: CASSLNPGHPRKYEQYF
clone size: -; V gene: TRBV5-1; J gene: TRBJ1-1; D gene: -; CDR3 DNA: TGCGCCAGCAGCTTGGTGACACCTTCTGAAGCTTTCTTT; CDR3 protein: CASSLVTPSEAFF
clone size: -; V gene: TRBV27; J gene: TRBJ2-7; D gene: TRBD2; CDR3 DNA: TGTGCCAGCAGTTTCCGAGACGGGACTAGCGTTCCGGCGTCCTACGAGCAGTACTTC; CDR3 protein: CASSFRDGTSVPASYEQYF
clone size: many; V gene: TRBV5-1; J gene: TRBJ2-5; D gene: -; CDR3 DNA: TGCGCCAGCAGCTTGGACAGCGACCAAGAGACCCAGTACTTC; CDR3 protein: CASSLDSDQETQYF
clone size: few; V gene: TRBV20-1; J gene: TRBJ2-1; D gene: -; CDR3 DNA: TGCAGTGCTCAGGGGGGGGTGAGCTCCTACAATGAGCAGTTCTTC; CDR3 protein: CSAQGGVSSYNEQFF
clone size: few; V gene: TRBV6-4; J gene: TRBJ2-3; D gene: TRBD2; CDR3 DNA: TGTGCCAGCAGTGAACTAGCGGGCCTCGATACGCAGTATTTT; CDR3 protein: CASSELAGLDTQYF
clone size: -; V gene: TRBV11-2; J gene: TRBJ1-4; D gene: -; CDR3 DNA: TGTGCCAGCAGCCGGACTTCGTCGAAACTGTTTTTT; CDR3 protein: CASSRTSSKLFF
clone size: few; V gene: TRBV20-1; J gene: TRBJ2-3; D gene: TRBD2; CDR3 DNA: TGCAGTGCTAGAGTGGTCGTAGCGGGGAGCACAGATACGCAGTATTTT; CDR3 protein: CSARVVVAGSTDTQYF
clone size: few; V gene: TRBV20-1; J gene: TRBJ1-6; D gene: TRBD1; CDR3 DNA: TGCAGTGCTAGGATTTACAGGGGTGGTAATTCACCCCTCCACTTT; CDR3 protein: CSARIYRGGNSPLHF
clone size: -; V gene: TRBV3-1; J gene: TRBJ1-2; D gene: TRBD1; CDR3 DNA: TGTGCCAGCAGCCATGTTCGGACTACAGGGGACAATGGCTACACCTTC; CDR3 protein: CASSHVRTTGDNGYTF
clone size: -; V gene: TRBV12-3/TRBV12-4; J gene: TRBJ1-5; D gene: TRBD1; CDR3 DNA: TGTGCCAGCAGCAATGTCGGGACAGGGAATCAGCCCCAGCATTTT; CDR3 protein: CASSNVGTGNQPQHF
clone size: few; V gene: TRBV28; J gene: TRBJ2-3; D gene: -; CDR3 DNA: TGTGCCAGCAGGCGATCAGGCACAGATACGCAGTATTTT; CDR3 protein: CASRRSGTDTQYF
clone size: few; V gene: TRBV25-1; J gene: TRBJ2-1; D gene: -; CDR3 DNA: TGTGCCAGCAGCATACAGGGCACCTACAATGAGCAGTTCTTC; CDR3 protein: CASSIQGTYNEQFF
clone size: few; V gene: TRBV20-1; J gene: TRBJ2-7; D gene: TRBD2; CDR3 DNA: TGCAGTGCTAGGACCGGGACTAGCGCCTACGAGCAGTACTTC; CDR3 protein: CSARTGTSAYEQYF
clone size: -; V gene: TRBV4-2; J gene: TRBJ1-3; D gene: -; CDR3 DNA: TGTGCCAGCAGCCAAGATCAAAGTAGCGGCCTCTTGAGGGTCACCATATATTTT; CDR3 protein: CASSQDQSSGLLRVTIYF
clone size: -; V gene: TRBV19; J gene: TRBJ2-2; D gene: TRBD2; CDR3 DNA: TGTGCCAGTAGTTCCCTTGGGAGGGACACCGGGGAGCTGTTTTTT; CDR3 protein: CASSSLGRDTGELFF
clone size: -; V gene: TRBV19; J gene: TRBJ2-3; D gene: -; CDR3 DNA: TGTGCCAGTAGCCTCGGGGCGGGAATCACAGATACGCAGTATTTT; CDR3 protein: CASSLGAGITDTQYF
clone size: -; V gene: TRBV2; J gene: TRBJ2-5; D gene: TRBD2; CDR3 DNA: TGTGCCAGTTTTTCCGGGACTAGCGTGACCCAGTACTTC; CDR3 protein: CASFSGTSVTQYF
clone size: few; V gene: TRBV27; J gene: TRBJ2-7; D gene: TRBD1; CDR3 DNA: TGTGCCAGCAAGACAGGGGTAGACGAGCAGTACTTC; CDR3 protein: CASKTGVDEQYF
clone size: few; V gene: TRBV4-3; J gene: TRBJ2-7; D gene: TRBD1; CDR3 DNA: TGCGCCAGCAGCCACGGACAGGGATCTTTCTACGAGCAGTACTTC; CDR3 protein: CASSHGQGSFYEQYF
clone size: many; V gene: TRBV7-8; J gene: TRBJ1-4; D gene: -; CDR3 DNA: TGTGCCAGCAGCTTTCGTCTGGGGGGCCCCAAAACTAATGAAAAACTGTTTTTT; CDR3 protein: CASSFRLGGPKTNEKLFF
clone size: few; V gene: TRBV7-2; J gene: TRBJ2-1; D gene: -; CDR3 DNA: TGTGCCAGCAGCTACGACCAATACAATGAGCAGTTCTTC; CDR3 protein: CASSYDQYNEQFF
clone size: many; V gene: TRBV29-1; J gene: TRBJ2-5; D gene: -; CDR3 DNA: TGCAGCGTTGAGGAGGGGGGCAGGTTGGAGACCCAGTACTTC; CDR3 protein: CSVEEGGRLETQYF
clone size: few; V gene: TRBV7-9; J gene: TRBJ1-2; D gene: TRBD1; CDR3 DNA: TGTGCCAGCAGCTTAACTCCAGGGGGCTATGGCTACACCTTC; CDR3 protein: CASSLTPGGYGYTF
clone size: -; V gene: TRBV7-2; J gene: TRBJ2-7; D gene: TRBD2; CDR3 DNA: TGTGCCAGCAGCTCGACGACTAGCGGCTACTACGAGCAGTACTTC; CDR3 protein: CASSSTTSGYYEQYF
clone size: -; V gene: TRBV4-1; J gene: TRBJ1-4; D gene: -; CDR3 DNA: TGCGCCAGCAGCCAAGATGGGGCAGGGTCGAGATCTGAAAAACTGTTTTTT; CDR3 protein: CASSQDGAGSRSEKLFF
clone size: many; V gene: TRBV7-2; J gene: TRBJ2-2; D gene: -; CDR3 DNA: TGTGCCAGCAGCTCCAAGCTGATCGGGGAGCTGTTTTTT; CDR3 protein: CASSSKLIGELFF
clone size: -; V gene: TRBV5-1; J gene: TRBJ1-1; D gene: TRBD1; CDR3 DNA: TGCGCCAGCAGCGAGGACAGGAAGAACACTGAAGCTTTCTTT; CDR3 protein: CASSEDRKNTEAFF
clone size: few; V gene: TRBV20-1; J gene: TRBJ2-3; D gene: -; CDR3 DNA: TGCAGTGCTTTTGACTCCTTGGGGGTGAGAGATACGCAGTATTTT; CDR3 protein: CSAFDSLGVRDTQYF
clone size: -; V gene: TRBV24-1; J gene: TRBJ2-1; D gene: TRBD1; CDR3 DNA: TGTGCCACCAGTGATCCGGGACAGGACGACAATGAGCAGTTCTTC; CDR3 protein: CATSDPGQDDNEQFF
clone size: few; V gene: TRBV2; J gene: TRBJ1-3; D gene: -; CDR3 DNA: TGTGCCACCCACGAGATTAGCTCTGGAAACACCATATATTTT; CDR3 protein: CATHEISSGNTIYF
clone size: few; V gene: TRBV7-2; J gene: TRBJ1-1; D gene: -; CDR3 DNA: TGTGCCAGCAGCTCAAGACGGGGCAGGGGTCCGGGCACTGAAGCTTTCTTT; CDR3 protein: CASSSRRGRGPGTEAFF
clone size: -; V gene: TRBV6-2/TRBV6-3; J gene: TRBJ1-6; D gene: -; CDR3 DNA: TGTGCCAGCTCAGACCCTCAGGGACGCGGGTCACCCCTCCACTTT; CDR3 protein: CASSDPQGRGSPLHF
clone size: -; V gene: TRBV4-1; J gene: TRBJ2-7; D gene: -; CDR3 DNA: TGCGCCAGCAGCCAAGATCTCCCGGCGGGGCCGACAGGGAGCTCCTACGAGCAGTACTTC; CDR3 protein: CASSQDLPAGPTGSSYEQYF